The clone carrying this T cell receptor beta chain was found a few times. The data stem from a study of OX40 agonist ivuxolimab in advanced cancers. About the study: Administration of intravenous ivuxolimab to patients occurred every 2 weeks at 0.01 to 10 mg/kg. Enrolled patients in dose escalation had cancers that were hepatocellular carcinoma, melanoma, renal cell or head and neck cancer. Partial responses, seen in three patients, involved one hepatocellular carcinoma and two cutaneous melanomas.

Sequencing was performed with immunoSEQ multiplex PCR; in TCRdb, only in-frame clones are kept and a portion is missing. The sample has approximately 98,000 clones; 70% to 85% are singletons. From germline, CDR1 is SGHRS and CDR2 YFSETQ. This CDR3 comprises 13 residues. Deletions cut 0 bases from V and 2 bases from J, with 3 bases between. The chain employs TRBV5-1 and TRBJ2-1; D not certain. This receptor was identified in an adult with an advanced solid tumor such as melanoma, head and neck, liver or kidney cancer. The sequencing here drew on CD4+ or CD8+ T cells sorted from blood, taken in a trial of the OX40 agonist ivuxolimab. CDR3 in amino acids: CASSLGTYNEQFF. For the CDR3, the DNA is TGCGCCAGCAGCTTGGGCACCTACAATGAGCAGTTCTTC.